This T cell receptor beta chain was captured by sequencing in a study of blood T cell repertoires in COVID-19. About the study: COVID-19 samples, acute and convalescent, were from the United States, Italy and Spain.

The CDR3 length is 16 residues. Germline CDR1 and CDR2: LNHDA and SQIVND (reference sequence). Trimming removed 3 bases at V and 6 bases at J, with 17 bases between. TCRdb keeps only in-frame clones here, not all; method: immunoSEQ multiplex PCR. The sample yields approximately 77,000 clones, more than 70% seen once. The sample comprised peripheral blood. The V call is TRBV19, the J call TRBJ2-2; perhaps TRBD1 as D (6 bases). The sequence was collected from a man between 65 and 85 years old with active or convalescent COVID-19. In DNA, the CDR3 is TGTGCCAGTAGTATGGGACACGGGATTTCCCCCGGGGAGCTGTTTTTT. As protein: CASSMGHGISPGELFF.